Below, 29 T cell receptor beta chains from the same sample are listed, as sequenced in a study of blood T cells in healthy people across ages. A second PCR, run for about 7 to 11 cycles, used a sample-barcoded 5' primer plus a J-beta primer mix. TCRdb independently ran MiXCR on the 5' RACE reads; one entry per CDR3 protein. The data contain 1.5 million to 2 million distinct CDR3 sequences, about 28% of them singletons. Source material: blood. These TCRs come from a woman aged 25 to 39 in good health.

This clonotype has more than one count but fewer than ten. The J gene is TRBJ2-4, the V gene TRBV20-1; the match to TRBD2 covers 9 bases. The assigned J gene may be wrong: the sequence end matches TRBJ2-5 better. The CDR3 sequence is 15 residues long. Germline V lookup: CDR1 DFQATT, CDR2 SNEGSKA (reference sequence). The CDR3 DNA reads TGCAGTGCTAGATCCAGCGGGGGGCCCAAAGAGACCCAGTACTTC. It specifies CSARSSGGPKETQYF.

The chain joins TRBV7-9 to TRBJ1-2; possibly TRBD1 for D (6 bases). Germline-derived CDR1 and CDR2 are SEHNR and FQNEAQ (reference sequence). The CDR3 has 14 amino acids. The V end was cut by 5 bases, the J end by 5 bases, with 15 bases between. The CDR3 bases are TGTGCCAGCAGCCCCGACAGGTTTTCGTATGGCTACACCTTC. Translated: CASSPDRFSYGYTF.

Only a few counts were recorded for this clonotype. The CDR3 reads CSVRGPTDTQYF. The CDR3 bases are TGCAGTGTGAGGGGGCCGACAGATACGCAGTATTTT. The chain employs TRBV20-1 and TRBJ2-3, with 7 bases that match TRBD1. From germline, CDR1 is DFQATT and CDR2 SNEGSKA (reference sequence). The CDR3 has 12 residues. V was clipped by 7 bases and J by 3 bases; unmatched bases: 4.

This clonotype has at least ten counts. This rearrangement joins TRBV12-3 or TRBV12-4 to TRBJ1-2; D gene uncertain. This CDR3 comprises 14 residues. Trimming shortened V by 3 bases and J by 8 bases, and 16 bases separated the two germline ends. The CDR3 region is CASSFRYEVGGYTF. The CDR3 DNA reads as TGTGCCAGCAGTTTCCGCTACGAAGTTGGGGGCTACACCTTC.

This clonotype was counted a few times. The chain recombines TRBV18 with TRBJ2-4; D might be TRBD1 or TRBD2, each matching 5 bases. The J call may be faulty, since TRBJ2-7 better matches the DNA end. The CDR3 sequence is 14 residues long. Germline CDR1 KGHSH, CDR2 LQKENI. CDR3 nucleotides: TGTGCCAGCTCACCACCCTTCTGGGGGTTCGAGCAGTACTTC. Its protein is CASSPPFWGFEQYF.

This chain connects TRBV7-9 to TRBJ2-1; no clear D gene. V was trimmed by 0 bases and J by 8 bases, leaving 17 bases between them. The CDR3 is 16 amino acids. CDR1 is SEHNR, CDR2 FQNEAQ, per germline (reference sequence). CDR3 sequence (DNA): TGTGCCAGCAGCTTAGCGCGGATACAGCTTCTGGATGAGCAGTTCTTC. Translation: CASSLARIQLLDEQFF.

This chain uses TRBV5-1 with TRBJ1-1; 9 positions agree with TRBD1. The junction had 13 bases not matched to a gene; V was cut back by 5 bases and J by 5 bases. Per germline, CDR1 SGHRS and CDR2 YFSETQ. CDR3 length: 16 amino acids. The CDR3: CASRVGQGDLGTEAFF. In DNA form, the CDR3 reads TGCGCCAGCAGGGTGGGACAGGGCGATTTGGGGACTGAAGCTTTCTTT.

The V and J genes are TRBV6-2 or TRBV6-3 and TRBJ2-4, with TRBD2 as a possible D gene (6 bases). The J call is in doubt because the DNA end fits TRBJ2-7 better. There are 16 residues in the CDR3. Per germline, CDR1 MNHEY and CDR2 SVGEGT. DNA of the CDR3: TGTGCCAGCACCCCGAGGGTGGCATCGGGAGACTACGAGCAGTACTTC. Protein product: CASTPRVASGDYEQYF.

Note on this clonotype: A much larger clone sits a single nucleotide away, making a read error possible. This chain joins TRBV11-2 and TRBJ2-6; D gene unclear. Trimming took 10 bases from V and 2 from J, leaving 15 bases between them. This CDR3 is built from 15 residues. From germline, CDR1 is SGHAT and CDR2 FQNNGV. The CDR3 sequence: CANTLWVPGANVLTF. The CDR3 DNA is TGTGCCAACACCCTTTGGGTGCCTGGGGCCAACGTCCTGACTTTC.

V usage is TRBV6-5 and J usage is TRBJ2-1; no definite D call. CDR1 and CDR2 from the germline V gene are MNHEY and SVGAGI. The CDR3 consists of 13 residues. V was clipped by 4 bases and J by 9 bases, with 13 bases between them. As DNA, the CDR3 is TGTGCCAGCAGTTCCGGTTTATATGGTGAGCAGTTCTTC. It codes for CASSSGLYGEQFF.

The J gene is TRBJ2-5, the V gene TRBV5-1, with unresolved D. Trimming shortened V by 0 bases and J by 7 bases, and 10 bases separated the two germline ends. The CDR3 covers 13 residues. Germline V lookup: CDR1 SGHRS, CDR2 YFSETQ. Here the CDR3 DNA reads TGCGCCAGCAGCTTGGATTCAGGATGGACCCAGTACTTC. It encodes CASSLDSGWTQYF.

Comment on this clonotype: A much bigger clone sits one base away, suggesting this may be a read error. The chain employs TRBV20-1 and TRBJ2-1, with 8 bases identical to TRBD1. Germline values: CDR1 DFQATT, CDR2 SNEGSKA (reference sequence). The V gene end was trimmed by 5 bases and the J gene end by 0 bases; junction bases not matched to a gene: 6. This CDR3 has 15 residues. CDR3 DNA: TGCAGTGCTGGAGGACAGGGCGGCTCCTACAATGAGCAGTTCTTC. Residues: CSAGGQGGSYNEQFF.

On this clonotype itself: At one end, the junction sequence differs from germline, possibly due to a read error. This chain uses TRBV11-2 with TRBJ1-2; 9 bases fit TRBD1. The CDR3 is 14 amino acids. Per germline, CDR1 SGHAT and CDR2 FQNNGV. The CDR3, as DNA: TGTGCCGGCAGCGTGGAACAGGGGGCTTATGGCTACACCTTC. Translating gives CAGSVEQGAYGYTF.

A note on this clonotype: Being one base from a much bigger clone, this may be a read error. This rearrangement joins TRBV11-2 to TRBJ2-7; 12 nucleotides agree with TRBD1. Germline assignment: CDR1 SGHAT and CDR2 FQNNGV. The CDR3 extends over 17 amino acids. Here the CDR3 reads CAGSPGTGGGRSYEQYF. DNA of the CDR3: TGTGCCGGCAGCCCCGGGACAGGGGGCGGACGGTCCTACGAGCAGTACTTC.

Comments on this clonotype: One end of the junction fails to match germline, which may point to a read error. The rearrangement uses TRBV12-3 or TRBV12-4 and TRBJ1-2; D call uncertain. CDR3 length: 13 amino acids. The CDR3 region has the DNA TGTGCCACCAGAGAACAATCGACGGATGGCCACACCTTC. The encoded protein is CATREQSTDGHTF.

This clonotype was seen a handful of times. J is TRBJ1-4 and V is TRBV29-1; no firm D call. Germline CDR1 reads SQVTM; CDR2 reads ANQGSEA. This CDR3 has 14 amino acids. V was pared by 4 bases and J by 0 bases, with 9 bases between. CDR3 coding DNA: TGCAGCGTTGCGGCAGACGCAACTAATGAAAAACTGTTTTTT. This translates into CSVAADATNEKLFF.

The CDR3 here is CSVRDLTYEQYF. CDR3 DNA sequence: TGCAGCGTTCGGGACTTAACCTACGAGCAGTACTTC. The V call is TRBV29-1, the J call TRBJ2-4, with a possible D match to TRBD2 (6 bases). The J call may be faulty, since TRBJ2-7 better matches the DNA end. The CDR3 extends over 12 amino acids. The germline CDR1 and CDR2 sequences are SQVTM and ANQGSEA.

This clonotype was seen at least ten times. The V gene is TRBV20-1, the J gene TRBJ2-7; TRBD2 agrees at 8 bases. CDR3 length: 14 residues. Germline-derived CDR1 and CDR2 are DFQATT and SNEGSKA (reference sequence). V gave up 5 bases and J gave up 6 bases; unmatched junction bases: 12. CDR3 amino acids: CSASSGRAGREQYF. The CDR3 DNA sequence: TGCAGTGCTTCCTCCGGGAGGGCCGGTCGCGAGCAGTACTTC.

Many counts were recorded for this clonotype. The chain links TRBV6-5 to TRBJ2-3; TRBD2 matches 8 bases. The CDR3 loop spans 15 amino acids. Unmatched junction bases numbered 10, after V lost 5 bases and J lost 6 bases. Germline CDR1 is MNHEY and CDR2 is SVGAGI. CDR3 residues: CASSREPSGSDTQYF. The DNA of the CDR3 is TGTGCCAGCAGTCGGGAACCGAGCGGGAGTGATACGCAGTATTTT.

The table lists this clonotype with a few counts. The rearrangement links TRBV6-5 to TRBJ1-2; 8 bases are a match to TRBD1. V shed 5 bases, J shed 7 bases, and the junction held 9 bases outside the gene matches. The CDR3 has 14 amino acids. CDR1 MNHEY and CDR2 SVGAGI come from the germline V gene. DNA of the CDR3: TGTGCCAGCAGTGCCGACAGGGGCAGAGGTGGCTACACCTTC. This sequence encodes CASSADRGRGGYTF.

The V call is TRBV7-2, the J call TRBJ2-1; TRBD2 matches at 10 bases. Germline V lookup: CDR1 SGHTA, CDR2 FQGNSA. This CDR3 spans 17 amino acids. Trimming removed 6 bases from V and 3 bases from J; junction bases left unmatched: 11. The CDR3 nucleotides are TGTGCCAGCAGTTACTCCTATAGCGGGGGGAACTACAATGAGCAGTTCTTC. Translation: CASSYSYSGGNYNEQFF.

There are many counts of this clonotype. The rearrangement uses TRBV5-1 and TRBJ2-3; possible D gene TRBD2, 6 bases. CDR3 length equals 16 residues. Germline loops: CDR1 SGHRS, CDR2 YFSETQ. Trimming pared 0 bases from V and 5 bases from J, leaving 16 bases between. CDR3 nucleotides: TGCGCCAGCAGCTTGGGCGGGACTTCGGTGGGAGATACGCAGTATTTT. Its protein product is CASSLGGTSVGDTQYF.

The chain has TRBV20-1 and TRBJ1-1; D may be TRBD1 (5 bases). V was cut by 2 bases and J by 8 bases, with 6 bases left in between. Per the germline V gene, CDR1 is DFQATT and CDR2 is SNEGSKA (reference sequence). The CDR3 extends over 10 amino acids. CDR3 bases: TGCAGTGCTAGATGGGGCGAAGCTTTCTTT. Translation gives CSARWGEAFF.

The chain links TRBV19 to TRBJ1-5, with D possibly being TRBD1 (5 bases). Trimming removed 7 bases at V and 7 bases at J, with 17 bases between. This CDR3 has 14 residues. Germline-derived CDR1 and CDR2 are LNHDA and SQIVND (reference sequence). The CDR3 spells CASTVGDVGQPQHF. The CDR3 coding sequence is TGTGCCAGTACAGTTGGGGACGTGGGACAGCCCCAGCATTTT.

This clonotype was recorded a few times. This chain connects TRBV29-1 to TRBJ1-2, with D possibly being TRBD1 (5 bases). V was pared by 3 bases and J by 4 bases, with 15 bases between. The CDR3 loop spans 14 amino acids. Germline V CDR1 and CDR2: SQVTM, ANQGSEA. The CDR3 region is CSVEVSGGGYGYTF. CDR3 in DNA: TGCAGCGTTGAGGTATCGGGGGGTGGCTATGGCTACACCTTC.

This chain uses TRBV7-9 with TRBJ2-3; TRBD2 agrees at 9 bases. This CDR3 has 18 amino acids. V was clipped by 4 bases and J by 0 bases; unmatched bases: 11. CDR1 is SEHNR, CDR2 FQNEAQ, per germline (reference sequence). The CDR3 bases are TGTGCCAGCAGCTCCCTCCCTGGCCTAGCGGGGAGCACAGATACGCAGTATTTT. Amino acids: CASSSLPGLAGSTDTQYF.

V gene TRBV5-5 combines with J gene TRBJ2-3; D is tentatively TRBD1 or TRBD2 (5 bases each). Germline V lookup: CDR1 SGHKS, CDR2 YYEKEE (reference sequence). This CDR3 is 16 amino acids long. Deletions cut 0 bases from V and 0 bases from J, with 11 bases between. CDR3 in DNA: TGTGCCAGCAGCTTGGTTTCGGGACCTAGCACAGATACGCAGTATTTT. It translates to CASSLVSGPSTDTQYF. The full variable domain, in which reference TRBV5-5 and TRBJ2-3 provide the parts outside the CDR3, is DAGVTQSPTHLIKTRGQQVTLRCSPISGHKSVSWYQQVLGQGPQFIFQYYEKEERGRGNFPDRFSARQFPNYSSELNVNALLLGDSALYLCASSLVSGPSTDTQYFGPGTRLTVL.

As regards this clonotype: This may be a read error, as it is one base from a much larger clone. The V call is TRBV24-1, the J call TRBJ2-5, with 7 bases aligning to TRBD2. The CDR3 covers 12 residues. Germline CDR1 is KGHDR and CDR2 is SFDVKD. CDR3 protein: CTTSREDGTQYF. The CDR3 nucleotides are TGTACCACCAGCCGGGAGGATGGGACCCAGTACTTC.

The chain combines TRBV6-6 with TRBJ2-1, with a possible D match to TRBD2 (5 bases). Trimming took off 6 bases at V and 10 bases at J, with 16 bases between the two ends. The CDR3 totals 13 residues. Germline values: CDR1 MNHNY, CDR2 SVGAGI (reference sequence). Written as DNA, the CDR3 is TGTGCCAGCAGCACCTCGGACTCATACGAGCAGTTCTTC. Amino acid sequence: CASSTSDSYEQFF.